This entry features one T cell receptor (beta chain) sequence. Its antigen is unknown. This entry comes from a study of OX40 agonist ivuxolimab in advanced cancers. At the level of the study: Age averaged 60 years (range roughly 23 to 90), and just over 80% were male. Partial responses were recorded for three patients, including one with hepatocellular carcinoma and two with cutaneous melanoma.

The ends were cut back, 6 bases at V and 0 bases at J, with 16 bases in the middle. CDR1 MNHEY and CDR2 SMNVEV come from the germline V gene (reference sequence). The CDR3 consists of 16 residues. Study-wide results and limits: Certain nonresponding patients likewise had low normalized T-cell clonal expansion. Clonal expansion was seen in CD4+ and CD8+ blood T cells by week 6 at 0.1 to 3.0 mg/kg.

Only in-frame clones appear in the TCRdb table, and some are missing; sequencing was by immunoSEQ multiplex PCR. The table has about 84,000 clones, about 93% seen once; the top ten hold approximately 11%. Sequencing was performed on CD4+ or CD8+ T cells sorted from blood, taken in a trial of the OX40 agonist ivuxolimab. The clonotype comes from an adult with an advanced solid tumor such as melanoma, head and neck, liver or kidney cancer. V usage is TRBV27 and J usage is TRBJ2-3; no definite D call. The CDR3: CASSPPGARSTDTQYF. CDR3 DNA: TGTGCCAGCAGCCCCCCCGGCGCGAGGAGCACAGATACGCAGTATTTT.